The clone carrying this TCR beta chain was seen more than once but under ten times. Its antigen remains unidentified. The CDR3 consists of 16 residues. Trimming shortened V by 3 bases and J by 7 bases, and 16 bases separated the two germline ends. CDR1 and CDR2 from the germline V gene are MNHNS and SASEGT. Amplification targeted TCR beta CDR3 regions from RNA transcripts. With the HTBI primer set, the TCR CDR3 went through a first round of RT-PCR. TCRdb ran MiXCR on the multiplex PCR reads and lists one entry per CDR3 protein. The table lists roughly 350,000 distinct CDR3 sequences, around 13% of them singletons. The sample comes from a study of T cells in Graves' hyperthyroidism and ophthalmopathy. Overall study: Peripheral blood was acquired at first diagnosis, ahead of any therapy whatsoever. Regarding the study as a whole: Patients with ophthalmopathy were separated from those with stable hyperthyroidism by a 13 V-J model.

Together with thyroid ultrasound, orbital computed tomography, serum thyroxine and TRAb, clinical symptoms were used for diagnoses. The chain uses TRBV6-1 and TRBJ1-6; weak D call: TRBD1 (5 bases). Material for sequencing was blood. The receptor was isolated from a woman aged 40 to 50 with Graves' ophthalmopathy. CDR3 region: CASSEIPGPLNSPLHF. The DNA for the CDR3 is TGTGCCAGCAGTGAGATACCGGGACCGCTGAATTCACCCCTCCACTTT.